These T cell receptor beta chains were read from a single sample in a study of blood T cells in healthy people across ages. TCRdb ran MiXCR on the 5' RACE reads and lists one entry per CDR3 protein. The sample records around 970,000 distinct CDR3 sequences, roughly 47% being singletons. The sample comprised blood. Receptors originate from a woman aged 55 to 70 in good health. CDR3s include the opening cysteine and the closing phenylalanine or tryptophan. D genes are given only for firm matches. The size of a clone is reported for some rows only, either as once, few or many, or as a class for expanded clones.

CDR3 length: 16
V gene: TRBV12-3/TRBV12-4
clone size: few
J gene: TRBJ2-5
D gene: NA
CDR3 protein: CASSLGLGGGQGTQYF
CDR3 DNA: TGTGCCAGCAGTTTAGGCCTCGGCGGGGGCCAGGGGACCCAGTACTTC

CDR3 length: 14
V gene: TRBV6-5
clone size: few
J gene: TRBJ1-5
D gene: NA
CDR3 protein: CASSLGQFNQPQHF
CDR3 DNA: TGTGCCAGCAGCCTCGGACAGTTCAATCAGCCCCAGCATTTT

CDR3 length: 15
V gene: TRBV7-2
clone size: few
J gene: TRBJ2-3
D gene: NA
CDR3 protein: CASSFVGDSTDTQYF
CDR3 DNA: TGTGCCAGCAGCTTTGTAGGGGACAGCACAGATACGCAGTATTTT

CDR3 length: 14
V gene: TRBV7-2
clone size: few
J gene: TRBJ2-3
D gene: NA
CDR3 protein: CASSTSRHTDTQYF
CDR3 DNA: TGTGCCAGCAGTACTAGCAGACACACAGATACGCAGTATTTT

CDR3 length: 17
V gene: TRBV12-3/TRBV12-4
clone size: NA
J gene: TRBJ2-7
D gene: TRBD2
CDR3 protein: CASSLPTSGSLAYEQYF
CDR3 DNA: TGTGCCAGCAGTTTACCGACTAGCGGGAGCCTAGCCTACGAGCAGTACTTC

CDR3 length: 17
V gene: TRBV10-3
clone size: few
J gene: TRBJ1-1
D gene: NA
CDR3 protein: CATTTARLGVENTEAFF
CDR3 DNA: TGTGCCACCACGACGGCCCGACTAGGTGTCGAGAACACTGAAGCTTTCTTT

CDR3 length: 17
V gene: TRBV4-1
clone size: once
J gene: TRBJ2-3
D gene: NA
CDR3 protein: CASSQDQVPPGTDTQYF
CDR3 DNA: TGCGCCAGCAGCCAAGATCAGGTGCCCCCCGGCACAGATACGCAGTATTTT

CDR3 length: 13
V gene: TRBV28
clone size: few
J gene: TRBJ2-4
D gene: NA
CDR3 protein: CASSFAAENIQYF
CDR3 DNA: TGTGCCAGCAGTTTTGCTGCAGAAAACATTCAGTACTTC

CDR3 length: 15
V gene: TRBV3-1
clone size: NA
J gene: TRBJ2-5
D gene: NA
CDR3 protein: CASSQDPGSRNEQYF
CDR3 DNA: TGTGCCAGCAGCCAAGACCCAGGGAGCCGAAATGAGCAGTACTTC

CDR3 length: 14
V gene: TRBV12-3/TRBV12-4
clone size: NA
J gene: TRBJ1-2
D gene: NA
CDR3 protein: CASSSRYNNYGYTF
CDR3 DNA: TGTGCCAGCAGTTCACGCTACAACAACTATGGCTACACCTTC

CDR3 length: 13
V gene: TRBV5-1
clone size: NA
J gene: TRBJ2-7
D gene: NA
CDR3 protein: CASSWITGYEQYF
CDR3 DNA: TGCGCCAGCAGCTGGATAACAGGCTACGAGCAGTACTTC

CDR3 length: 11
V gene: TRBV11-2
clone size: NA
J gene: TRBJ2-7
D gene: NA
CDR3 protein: CASSVLDEQYF
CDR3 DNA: TGTGCCAGCAGCGTTTTGGACGAGCAGTACTTC

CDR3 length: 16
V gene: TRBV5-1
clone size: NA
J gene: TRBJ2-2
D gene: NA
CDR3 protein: CASSLNLGANTGELFF
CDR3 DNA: TGCGCCAGCAGCTTGAATCTAGGGGCGAACACCGGGGAGCTGTTTTTT

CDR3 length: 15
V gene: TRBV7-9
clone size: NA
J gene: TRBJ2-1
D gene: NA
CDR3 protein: CASSPTRTAYNEQFF
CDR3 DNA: TGTGCCAGCAGCCCAACAAGGACAGCCTACAATGAGCAGTTCTTC

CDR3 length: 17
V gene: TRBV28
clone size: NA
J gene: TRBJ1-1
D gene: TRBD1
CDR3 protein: CASSFAGTGGGNTEAFF
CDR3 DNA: TGTGCCAGCAGTTTCGCCGGGACAGGGGGTGGGAACACTGAAGCTTTCTTT

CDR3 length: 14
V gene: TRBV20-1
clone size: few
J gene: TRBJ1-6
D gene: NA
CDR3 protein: CSARAGFGNSPLHF
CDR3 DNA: TGCAGTGCTAGAGCAGGGTTCGGGAATTCACCCCTCCACTTT

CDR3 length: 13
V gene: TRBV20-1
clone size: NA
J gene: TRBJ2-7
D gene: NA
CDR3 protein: CSASGEPPYEQYF
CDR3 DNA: TGCAGTGCTAGCGGAGAACCCCCGTACGAGCAGTACTTC

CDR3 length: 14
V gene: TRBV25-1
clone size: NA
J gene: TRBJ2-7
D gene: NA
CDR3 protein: CASSEPGHGRAQYF
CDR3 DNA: TGTGCCAGCAGTGAACCGGGCCACGGTCGGGCCCAGTACTTC

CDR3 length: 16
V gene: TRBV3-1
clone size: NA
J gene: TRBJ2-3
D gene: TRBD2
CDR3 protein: CASSQLGGGPTDTQYF
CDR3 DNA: TGTGCCAGCAGCCAACTGGGGGGAGGGCCCACAGATACGCAGTATTTT

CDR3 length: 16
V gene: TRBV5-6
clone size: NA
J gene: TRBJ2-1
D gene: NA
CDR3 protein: CASSPEFGQPFNEQFF
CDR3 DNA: TGTGCCAGCAGCCCCGAATTTGGGCAACCTTTCAATGAGCAGTTCTTC

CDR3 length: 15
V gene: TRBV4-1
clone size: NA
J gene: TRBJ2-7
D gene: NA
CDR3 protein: CASSQVGPGRYEQYF
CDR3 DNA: TGCGCCAGCAGCCAAGTAGGCCCGGGAAGGTACGAGCAGTACTTC

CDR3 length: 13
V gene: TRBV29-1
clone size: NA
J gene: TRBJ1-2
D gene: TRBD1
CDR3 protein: CSVENDRGYGYTF
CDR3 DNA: TGCAGCGTGGAAAATGACAGGGGCTATGGCTACACCTTC

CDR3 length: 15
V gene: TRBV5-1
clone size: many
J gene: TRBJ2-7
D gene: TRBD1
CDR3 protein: CASSLGTGGIYEQYF
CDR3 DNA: TGCGCCAGCAGCTTAGGGACAGGGGGTATCTACGAGCAGTACTTC

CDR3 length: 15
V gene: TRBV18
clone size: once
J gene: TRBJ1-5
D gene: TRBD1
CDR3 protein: CASSLVTGDNQPQHF
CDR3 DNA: TGTGCCAGCTCCCTGGTGACAGGGGACAATCAGCCCCAGCATTTT

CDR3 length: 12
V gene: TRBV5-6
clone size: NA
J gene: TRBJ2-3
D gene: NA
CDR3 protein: CASSLGMDTQYF
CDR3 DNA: TGTGCCAGCAGCTTGGGTATGGATACGCAGTATTTT

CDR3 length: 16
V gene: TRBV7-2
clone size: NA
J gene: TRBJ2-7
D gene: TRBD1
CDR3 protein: CASSYSTGSSSYEQYF
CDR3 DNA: TGTGCCAGCAGCTACTCGACAGGGAGCAGCTCCTACGAGCAGTACTTC

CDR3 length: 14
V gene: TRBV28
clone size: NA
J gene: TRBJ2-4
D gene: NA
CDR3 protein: CASSPHGRPWGPYF
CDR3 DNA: TGTGCCAGCAGTCCTCATGGACGGCCTTGGGGGCCGTACTTC